Sequencing of this T cell receptor (beta chain) was carried out in a study of blood T cell repertoires in COVID-19. About the research overall: Collection of acute and convalescent COVID-19 samples took place in the United States, Italy and Spain. PBMCs, B-cell-depleted T cells, or T cells were the source of the cDNA or gDNA that made up the material.

In its sample, this clone was seen a few times. Libraries were prepared by immunoSEQ multiplex PCR; TCRdb keeps only in-frame clonotypes and omits some of them. Of roughly 80,000 clones listed, about 91% were seen once; the top ten hold approximately 5.1%. V trimming: 8 bases; J trimming: 5 bases; junction bases outside the gene matches: 5. This CDR3 is built from 13 residues. Germline lookup yields CDR1 ENHRY and CDR2 SYGVKD. This TCR was sampled from a woman of 80 years or more with acute or convalescent COVID-19. The V call is TRBV10-3, the J call TRBJ2-3; TRBD2 agrees at 9 bases. Sequencing used peripheral blood. The CDR3 DNA follows: TGTGCCATCGGCGGGGGGGGCCTAGATACGCAGTATTTT. Its translation: CAIGGGGLDTQYF.